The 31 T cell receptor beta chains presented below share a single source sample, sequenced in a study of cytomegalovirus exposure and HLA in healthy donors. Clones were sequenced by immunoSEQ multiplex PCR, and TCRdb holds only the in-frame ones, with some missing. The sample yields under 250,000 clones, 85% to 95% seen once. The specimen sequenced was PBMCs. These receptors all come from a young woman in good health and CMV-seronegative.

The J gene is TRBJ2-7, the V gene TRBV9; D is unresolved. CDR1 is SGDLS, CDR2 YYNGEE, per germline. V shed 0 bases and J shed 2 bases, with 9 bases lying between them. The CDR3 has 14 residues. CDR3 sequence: CASSVDLLAYEQYF. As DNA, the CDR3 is TGTGCCAGCAGCGTAGATTTGCTAGCCTACGAGCAGTACTTC.

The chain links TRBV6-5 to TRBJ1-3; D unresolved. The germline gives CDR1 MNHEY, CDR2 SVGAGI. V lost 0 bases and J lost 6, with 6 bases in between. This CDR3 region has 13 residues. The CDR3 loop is CASSYSSSNTIYF. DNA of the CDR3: TGTGCCAGCAGTTACTCATCATCAAACACCATATATTTT.

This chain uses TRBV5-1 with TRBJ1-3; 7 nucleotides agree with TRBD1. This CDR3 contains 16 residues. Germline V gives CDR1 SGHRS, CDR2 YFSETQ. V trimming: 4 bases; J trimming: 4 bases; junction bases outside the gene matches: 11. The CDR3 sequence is CASSRSSQGEGNTIYF. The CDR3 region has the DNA TGCGCCAGCAGCCGTTCTTCCCAGGGGGAAGGAAACACCATATATTTT.

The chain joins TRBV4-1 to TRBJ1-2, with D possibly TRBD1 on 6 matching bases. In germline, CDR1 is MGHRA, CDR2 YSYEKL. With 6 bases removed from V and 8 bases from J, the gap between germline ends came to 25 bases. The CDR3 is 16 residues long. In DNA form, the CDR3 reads TGCGCCAGCAGTCATAACGAAAACAGGGTGTCACAGGGCTACACCTTC. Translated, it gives CASSHNENRVSQGYTF.

The CDR3 DNA reads as TGTGCCAGCAGCGTAACAGCGGGAGACTACAATGAGCAGTTCTTC. Its translation is CASSVTAGDYNEQFF. This chain uses TRBV9 with TRBJ2-1, with TRBD2 matching 8 bases. The CDR3 covers 15 residues. J gave up 3 bases and V 1 base, and 3 bases lay outside the gene matches. Germline lookup yields CDR1 SGDLS and CDR2 YYNGEE.

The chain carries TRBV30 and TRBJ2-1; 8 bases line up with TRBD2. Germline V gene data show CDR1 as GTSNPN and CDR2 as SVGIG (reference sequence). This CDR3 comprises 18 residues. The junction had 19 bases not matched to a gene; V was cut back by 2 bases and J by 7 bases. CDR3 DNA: TGTGCCTGGAGTTTCCCCCTGGGACTAGTCGGGAGGGGGAATGAGCAGTTCTTC. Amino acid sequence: CAWSFPLGLVGRGNEQFF.

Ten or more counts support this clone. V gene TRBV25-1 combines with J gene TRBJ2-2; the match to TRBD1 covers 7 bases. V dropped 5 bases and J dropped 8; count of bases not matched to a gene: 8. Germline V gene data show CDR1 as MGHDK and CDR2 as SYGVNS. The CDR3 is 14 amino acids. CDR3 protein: CASSRQGEIGELFF. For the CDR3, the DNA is TGTGCCAGCAGTCGTCAGGGGGAAATAGGGGAGCTGTTTTTT.

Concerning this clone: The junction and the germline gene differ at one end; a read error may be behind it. Here the CDR3 DNA reads TGTGCCAGCAGTGCAAACTTCTTC. It specifies CASSANFF. The chain carries TRBV6-1 and TRBJ2-7; D is unresolved. Germline V CDR1 and CDR2: MNHNS, SASEGT. This CDR3 is 8 amino acids long.

CDR3 DNA: TGCAGCGCAGCCCTAGCGGGAGGGTTTGAGCAGTTCTTC. This encodes CSAALAGGFEQFF. The chain joins TRBV29-1 to TRBJ2-1; 12 bases align to TRBD2. CDR3 length: 13 amino acids. Germline V gives CDR1 SQVTM, CDR2 ANQGSEA. After removal of 7 bases from V and 9 bases from J, the junction contained 7 bases not matched to a gene.

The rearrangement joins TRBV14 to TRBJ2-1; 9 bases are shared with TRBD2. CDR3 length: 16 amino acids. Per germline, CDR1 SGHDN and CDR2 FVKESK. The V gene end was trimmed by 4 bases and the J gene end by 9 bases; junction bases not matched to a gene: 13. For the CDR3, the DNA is TGTGCCAGCAGCCGTAGATCTAGCGGGAAAGGGGGTGAGCAGTTCTTC. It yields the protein CASSRRSSGKGGEQFF.

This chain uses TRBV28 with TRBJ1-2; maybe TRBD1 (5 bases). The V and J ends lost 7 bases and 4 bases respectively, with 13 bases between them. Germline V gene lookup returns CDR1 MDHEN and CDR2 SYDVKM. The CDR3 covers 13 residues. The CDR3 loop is CASTTPGIYGYTF. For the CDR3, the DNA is TGTGCCAGCACCACCCCAGGGATCTATGGCTACACCTTC.

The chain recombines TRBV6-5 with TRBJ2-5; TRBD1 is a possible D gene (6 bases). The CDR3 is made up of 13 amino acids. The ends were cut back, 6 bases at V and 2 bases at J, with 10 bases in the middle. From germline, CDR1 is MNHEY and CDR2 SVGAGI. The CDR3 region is CASRRTEQETQYF. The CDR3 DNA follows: TGTGCCAGCAGAAGGACAGAACAAGAGACCCAGTACTTC.

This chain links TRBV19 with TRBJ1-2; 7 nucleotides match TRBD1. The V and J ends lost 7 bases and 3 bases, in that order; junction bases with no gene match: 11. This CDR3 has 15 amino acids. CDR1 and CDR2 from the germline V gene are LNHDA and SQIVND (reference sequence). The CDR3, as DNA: TGTGCCAGTAAACCGTTAGGAGGGGGCGACTATGGCTACACCTTC. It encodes CASKPLGGGDYGYTF.

CDR3 bases: TGTGCCAGCAGTGAATCGAGAGGGAGTCAGCCCCAGCATTTT. Its protein product is CASSESRGSQPQHF. This rearrangement joins TRBV25-1 to TRBJ1-5; D ambiguous. The CDR3 runs 14 residues. Germline values: CDR1 MGHDK, CDR2 SYGVNS. V lost 1 base to trimming and J lost 6 bases, with 10 bases between them. Based on the CDR3 plus reference TRBV25-1 and TRBJ1-5, the full variable domain is EADIYQTPRYLVIGTGKKITLECSQTMGHDKMYWYQQDPGMELHLIHYSYGVNSTEKGDLSSESTVSRIRTEHFPLTLESARPSHTSQYLCASSESRGSQPQHFGDGTRLSIL.

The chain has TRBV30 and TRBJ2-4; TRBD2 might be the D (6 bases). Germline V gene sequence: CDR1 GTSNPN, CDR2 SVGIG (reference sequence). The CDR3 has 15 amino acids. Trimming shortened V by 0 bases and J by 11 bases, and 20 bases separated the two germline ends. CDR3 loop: CAWSVNRGSETLQYF. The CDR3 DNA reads TGTGCCTGGAGTGTTAACCGGGGGTCGGAAACACTTCAGTACTTC.

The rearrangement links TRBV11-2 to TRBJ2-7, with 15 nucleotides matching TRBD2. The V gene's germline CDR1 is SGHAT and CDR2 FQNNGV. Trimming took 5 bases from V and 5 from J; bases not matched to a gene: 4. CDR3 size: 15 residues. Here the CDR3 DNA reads TGTGCCAGCAGCAAGGGACTAGCGGGAGGAGACGAGCAGTACTTC. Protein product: CASSKGLAGGDEQYF.

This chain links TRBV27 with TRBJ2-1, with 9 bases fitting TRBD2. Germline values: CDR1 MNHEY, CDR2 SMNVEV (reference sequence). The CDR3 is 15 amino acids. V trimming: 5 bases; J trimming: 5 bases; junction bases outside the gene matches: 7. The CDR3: CASSLGTSPNNEQFF. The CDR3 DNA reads TGTGCCAGCAGTCTCGGGACTAGCCCTAACAATGAGCAGTTCTTC.

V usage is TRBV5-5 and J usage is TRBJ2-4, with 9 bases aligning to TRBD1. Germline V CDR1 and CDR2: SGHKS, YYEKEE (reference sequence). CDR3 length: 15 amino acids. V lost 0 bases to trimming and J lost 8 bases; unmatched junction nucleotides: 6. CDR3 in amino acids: CASSLGYWTGDIQYF. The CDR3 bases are TGTGCCAGCAGCTTGGGTTATTGGACAGGGGACATTCAGTACTTC.

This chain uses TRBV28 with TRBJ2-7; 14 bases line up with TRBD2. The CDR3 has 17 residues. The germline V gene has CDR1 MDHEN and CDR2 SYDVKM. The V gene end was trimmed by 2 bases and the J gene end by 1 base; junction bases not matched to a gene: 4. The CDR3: CASSLPRTSGRSYEQYF. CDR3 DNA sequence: TGTGCCAGCAGTTTACCCCGGACTAGCGGGAGGTCCTACGAGCAGTACTTC.

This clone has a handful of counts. CDR3 DNA sequence: TGTGCTAGTGGCTCCATGACAGGGGGTTTCACCCCTCCCTACGAGCAGTACTTC. It translates to CASGSMTGGFTPPYEQYF. The rearrangement uses TRBV12-5 and TRBJ2-7, with 9 positions matching TRBD1. The V gene end was trimmed by 6 bases and the J gene end by 2 bases; junction bases not matched to a gene: 17. Per germline, CDR1 LGHNT and CDR2 FRNRAP. This CDR3 contains 18 residues.

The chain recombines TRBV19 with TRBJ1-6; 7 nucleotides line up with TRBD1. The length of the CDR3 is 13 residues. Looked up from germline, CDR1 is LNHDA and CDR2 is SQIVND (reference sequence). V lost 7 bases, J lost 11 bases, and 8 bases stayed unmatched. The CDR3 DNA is TGTGCCAGTAATGGCCAGGGGGTCGCACCCCTCCACTTT. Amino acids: CASNGQGVAPLHF.

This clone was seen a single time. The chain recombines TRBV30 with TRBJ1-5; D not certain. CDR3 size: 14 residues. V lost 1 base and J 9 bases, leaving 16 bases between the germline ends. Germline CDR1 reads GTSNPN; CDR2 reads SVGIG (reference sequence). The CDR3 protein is CAWSATGADRPQHF. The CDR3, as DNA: TGTGCCTGGAGTGCCACCGGAGCGGATCGGCCCCAGCATTTT.

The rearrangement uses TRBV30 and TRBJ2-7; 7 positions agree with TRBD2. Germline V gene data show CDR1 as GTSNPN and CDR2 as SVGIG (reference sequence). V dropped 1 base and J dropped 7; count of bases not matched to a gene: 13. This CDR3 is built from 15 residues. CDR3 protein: CAWSEYSGARGEQYF. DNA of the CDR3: TGTGCCTGGAGTGAATACAGCGGGGCTCGGGGAGAGCAGTACTTC.

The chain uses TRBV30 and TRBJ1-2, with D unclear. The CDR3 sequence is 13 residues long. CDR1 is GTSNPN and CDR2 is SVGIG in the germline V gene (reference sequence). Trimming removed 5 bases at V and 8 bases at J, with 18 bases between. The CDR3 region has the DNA TGTGCCTGGCAACCCGGTTCGGAGGAAGGCTACACCTTC. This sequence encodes CAWQPGSEEGYTF. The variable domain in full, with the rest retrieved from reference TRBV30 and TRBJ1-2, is SQTIHQWPATLVQPVGSPLSLECTVEGTSNPNLYWYRQAAGRGLQLLFYSVGIGQISSEVPQNLSASRPQDRQFILSSKKLLLSDSGFYLCAWQPGSEEGYTFGSGTRLTVV.

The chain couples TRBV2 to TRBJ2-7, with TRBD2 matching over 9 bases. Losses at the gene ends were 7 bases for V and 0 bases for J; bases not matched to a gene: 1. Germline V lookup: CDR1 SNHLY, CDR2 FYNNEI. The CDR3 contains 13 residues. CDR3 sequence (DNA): TGTGCCAGCATAGCGGGAGACTCCTACGAGCAGTACTTC. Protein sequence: CASIAGDSYEQYF.

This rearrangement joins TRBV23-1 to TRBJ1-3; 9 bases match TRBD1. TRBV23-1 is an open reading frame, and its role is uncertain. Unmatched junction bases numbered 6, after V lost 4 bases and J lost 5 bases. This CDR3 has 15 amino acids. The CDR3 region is CASSRRGTGRNTIYF. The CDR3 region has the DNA TGCGCCAGCAGTCGCCGCGGGACAGGGAGAAACACCATATATTTT.

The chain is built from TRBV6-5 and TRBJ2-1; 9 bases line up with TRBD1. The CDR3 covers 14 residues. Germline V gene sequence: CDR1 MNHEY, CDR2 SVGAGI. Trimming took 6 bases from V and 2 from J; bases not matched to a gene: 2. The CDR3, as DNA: TGTGCCAGCAGGGGACAGGGCCCCTACAATGAGCAGTTCTTC. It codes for CASRGQGPYNEQFF.

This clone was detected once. The CDR3: CASSLSGGLGNQPQHF. The CDR3, as DNA: TGTGCCAGCAGCTTAAGTGGCGGGCTCGGCAATCAGCCCCAGCATTTT. This chain links TRBV11-2 with TRBJ1-5, with D uncertain. Germline CDR1 is SGHAT and CDR2 is FQNNGV. Between the trimmed V and J ends, which lost 2 bases and 2 bases, there was a span of 13 bases. The CDR3 runs to 16 residues.

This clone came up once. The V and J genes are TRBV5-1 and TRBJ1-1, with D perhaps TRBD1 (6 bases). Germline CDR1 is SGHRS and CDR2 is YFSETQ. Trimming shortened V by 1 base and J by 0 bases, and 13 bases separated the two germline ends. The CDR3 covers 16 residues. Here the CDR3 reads CASSLQGQIMNTEAFF. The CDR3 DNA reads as TGCGCCAGCAGCTTGCAAGGACAGATAATGAACACTGAAGCTTTCTTT.

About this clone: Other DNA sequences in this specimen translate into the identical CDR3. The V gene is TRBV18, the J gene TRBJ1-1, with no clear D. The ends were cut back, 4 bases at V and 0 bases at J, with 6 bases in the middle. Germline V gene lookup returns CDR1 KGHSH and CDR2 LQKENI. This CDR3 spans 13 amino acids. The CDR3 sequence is CASSRTVNTEAFF. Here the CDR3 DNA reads TGTGCCAGCTCACGAACGGTGAACACTGAAGCTTTCTTT.

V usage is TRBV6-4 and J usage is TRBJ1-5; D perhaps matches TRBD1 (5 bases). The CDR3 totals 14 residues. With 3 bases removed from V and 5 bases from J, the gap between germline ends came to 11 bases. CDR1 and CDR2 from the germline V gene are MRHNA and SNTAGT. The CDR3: CASSEGQGYQPQHF. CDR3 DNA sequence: TGTGCCAGCAGTGAAGGGCAGGGCTATCAGCCCCAGCATTTT.